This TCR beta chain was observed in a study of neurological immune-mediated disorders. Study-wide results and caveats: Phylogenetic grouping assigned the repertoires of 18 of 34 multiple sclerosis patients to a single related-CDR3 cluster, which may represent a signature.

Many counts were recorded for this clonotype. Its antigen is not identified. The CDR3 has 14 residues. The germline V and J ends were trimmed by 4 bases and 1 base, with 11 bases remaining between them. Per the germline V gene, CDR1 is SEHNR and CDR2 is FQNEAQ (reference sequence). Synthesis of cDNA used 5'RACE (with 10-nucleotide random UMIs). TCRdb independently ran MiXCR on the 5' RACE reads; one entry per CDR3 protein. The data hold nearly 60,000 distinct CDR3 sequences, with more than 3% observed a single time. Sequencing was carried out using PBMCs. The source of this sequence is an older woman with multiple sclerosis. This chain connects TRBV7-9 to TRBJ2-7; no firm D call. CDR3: CASSSPGWSYEQYF. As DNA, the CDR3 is TGTGCCAGCAGCTCCCCCGGGTGGTCCTACGAGCAGTACTTC.